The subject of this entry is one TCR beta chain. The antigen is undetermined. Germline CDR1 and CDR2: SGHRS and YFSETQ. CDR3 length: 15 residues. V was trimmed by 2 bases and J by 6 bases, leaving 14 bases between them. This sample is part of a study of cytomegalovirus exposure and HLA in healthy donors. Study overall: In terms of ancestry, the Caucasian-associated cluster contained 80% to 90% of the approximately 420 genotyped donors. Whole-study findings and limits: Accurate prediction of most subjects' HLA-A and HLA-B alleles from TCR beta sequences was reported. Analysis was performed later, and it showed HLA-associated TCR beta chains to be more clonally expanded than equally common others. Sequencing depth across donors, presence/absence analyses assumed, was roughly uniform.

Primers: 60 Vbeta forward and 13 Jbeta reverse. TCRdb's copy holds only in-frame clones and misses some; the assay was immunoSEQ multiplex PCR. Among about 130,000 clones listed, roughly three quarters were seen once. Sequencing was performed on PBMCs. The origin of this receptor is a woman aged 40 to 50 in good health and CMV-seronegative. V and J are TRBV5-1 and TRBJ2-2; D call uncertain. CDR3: CASSLGRPGPGELFF. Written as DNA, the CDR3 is TGCGCCAGCAGCTTAGGTCGCCCTGGGCCCGGGGAGCTGTTTTTT.